Below, 8 T cell receptor beta chains from the same sample are listed, as sequenced in a study of CD8+CD57+ T cells in acquired aplastic anemia. For CDR3 and TCR beta VDJ profiling, genomic DNA was the template used. From the reads, TCRdb called clonotypes with MiXCR, one entry per CDR3 protein. This table has 450,000 to 550,000 distinct CDR3 sequences, under 40% appearing once. Those patients picked for sequencing had displayed CD8+CD57+ cell expansion on flow cytometry. The source material was sorted CD4+, CD8+, or CD8+CD57+ T cells (not recorded which) from PBMCs. These receptors were obtained from a human donor with aplastic anemia.

This chain links TRBV10-1 with TRBJ1-2; 8 bases are a match to TRBD1. This CDR3 is built from 15 residues. Trimming took 4 bases from V and 0 from J; bases not matched to a gene: 4. Germline V CDR1 and CDR2: WNHNN, SYGVQD (reference sequence). CDR3 nucleotides: TGCGCCAGCAGTGGGACAGGGACGACTAACTATGGCTACACCTTC. Translated: CASSGTGTTNYGYTF.

The J gene is TRBJ1-5, the V gene TRBV7-3, with 7 bases aligning to TRBD1. V lost 1 base and J lost 9; bases outside the gene matches: 3. Germline assignment: CDR1 SGHTA and CDR2 FQGTGA. The CDR3 contains 13 residues. The CDR3, as DNA: TGTGCCAGCAGCTTAAGTTCAGGGGGGCCCCAGCATTTT. This codes for CASSLSSGGPQHF.

This clonotype has ten or more counts. The rearrangement uses TRBV7-6 and TRBJ1-1; D unclear. Germline V gives CDR1 SGHVS, CDR2 FNYEAQ. CDR3 length equals 15 residues. V was clipped by 2 bases and J by 0 bases, with 10 bases between them. CDR3 nucleotide sequence: TGTGCCAGCAGCTTAACGGGAGGAATGAACACTGAAGCTTTCTTT. This gives the protein CASSLTGGMNTEAFF.

This clonotype appeared many times. The rearrangement links TRBV9 to TRBJ2-7; 7 positions match TRBD2. Germline V gene data show CDR1 as SGDLS and CDR2 as YYNGEE. This CDR3 is 16 amino acids long. V lost 0 bases and J lost 3; bases outside the gene matches: 9. CDR3 region: CASSVGYAGVLYEQYF. CDR3 DNA: TGTGCCAGCAGCGTAGGGTACGCGGGAGTCCTCTACGAGCAGTACTTC.

This clonotype occurred a few times. The chain combines TRBV7-8 with TRBJ2-7, with 14 bases fitting TRBD2. There are 17 residues in the CDR3. V shed 5 bases and J 0 bases; nucleotides not matched to a gene: 6. Germline V CDR1 and CDR2: SGHVS, FQNEAQ. The CDR3 DNA follows: TGTGCCAGCAGCCGACTAGCGGGAGGGCTCGACTCCTACGAGCAGTACTTC. It is translated as CASSRLAGGLDSYEQYF.

The chain recombines TRBV29-1 with TRBJ1-4; D not certain. Germline-derived CDR1 and CDR2 are SQVTM and ANQGSEA. The CDR3 is 12 amino acids. DNA for the CDR3: TGCAGGCGCAGGCCAACTAATGAAAAACTGTTTTTT. It encodes CRRRPTNEKLFF. Filled out from reference TRBV29-1 and TRBJ1-4, the complete variable domain reads SAVISQKPSRDICQRGTSLTIQCQVDSQVTMMFWYRQQPGQSLTLIATANQGSEATYESGFVIDKFPISRPNLTFSTLTVSNMSPEDSSIYLCRRRPTNEKLFFGSGTQLSVL.

The gene calls are TRBV25-1 and TRBJ2-4; the match to TRBD2 covers 11 bases. The CDR3 is 15 amino acids. V lost 6 bases and J lost 8; bases outside the gene matches: 9. From germline, CDR1 is MGHDK and CDR2 SYGVNS. The CDR3 loop reads CASSFVAGGPDIQYF. CDR3 DNA: TGTGCCAGCAGCTTTGTAGCGGGAGGGCCTGACATTCAGTACTTC.

The chain employs TRBV30 and TRBJ1-2; 9 positions agree with TRBD1. From germline, CDR1 is GTSNPN and CDR2 SVGIG (reference sequence). This CDR3 has 13 residues. Germline trimming cut 0 bases from V and 8 bases from J; bases unmatched to any gene: 4. The DNA of the CDR3 is TGTGCCTGGAGTGTACGGACAGGGGACGGCTACACCTTC. Residues: CAWSVRTGDGYTF.